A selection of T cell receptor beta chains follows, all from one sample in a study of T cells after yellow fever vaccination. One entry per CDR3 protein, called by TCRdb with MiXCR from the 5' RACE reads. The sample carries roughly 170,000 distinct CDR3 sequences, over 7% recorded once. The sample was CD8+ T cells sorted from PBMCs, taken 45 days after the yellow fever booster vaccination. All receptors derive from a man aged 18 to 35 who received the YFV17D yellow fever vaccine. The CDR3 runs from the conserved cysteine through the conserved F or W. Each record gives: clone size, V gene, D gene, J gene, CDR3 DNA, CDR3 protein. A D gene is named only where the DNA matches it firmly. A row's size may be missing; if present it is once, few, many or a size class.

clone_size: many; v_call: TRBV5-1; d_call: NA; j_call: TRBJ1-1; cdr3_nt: TGCGCCAGCAGCTTCCGGGTCGAGGGCACTGAAGCTTTCTTT; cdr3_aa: CASSFRVEGTEAFF
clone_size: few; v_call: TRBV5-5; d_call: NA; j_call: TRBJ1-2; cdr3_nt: TGTGCCAGCAGCTTGTATCATCCAGCCCGGGGCTATGGCTACACCTTC; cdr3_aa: CASSLYHPARGYGYTF
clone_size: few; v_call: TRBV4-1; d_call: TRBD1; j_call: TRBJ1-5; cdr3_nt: TGCGCCAGCAGCCCAAACGACAGGGAGGGCCAGCCCCAGCATTTT; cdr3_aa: CASSPNDREGQPQHF
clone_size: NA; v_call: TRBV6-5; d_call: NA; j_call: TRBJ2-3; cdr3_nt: TGTGCCAGCAGACCACTAGCCCCGATAGATACGCAGTATTTT; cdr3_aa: CASRPLAPIDTQYF
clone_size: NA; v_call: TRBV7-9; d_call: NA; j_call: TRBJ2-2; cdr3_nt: TGTGCCAGCAGCTTAGAAGCGTACGGGGAGCTGTTTTTT; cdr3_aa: CASSLEAYGELFF
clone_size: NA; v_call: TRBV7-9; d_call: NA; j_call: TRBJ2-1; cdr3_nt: TGTGCCAGCAGCCAACCCGGTAATGAGCAGTTCTTC; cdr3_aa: CASSQPGNEQFF
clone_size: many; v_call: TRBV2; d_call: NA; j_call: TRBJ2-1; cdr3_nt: TGTGCCAGCACCCTCGCCCAGGGGGCGGGGGATGAGCAGTTCTTC; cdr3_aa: CASTLAQGAGDEQFF
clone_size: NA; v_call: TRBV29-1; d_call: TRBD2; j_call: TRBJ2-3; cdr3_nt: TGCAGCGTTGAAGATCCACTAGCGGGGGCTCCCACAGATACGCAGTATTTT; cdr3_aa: CSVEDPLAGAPTDTQYF
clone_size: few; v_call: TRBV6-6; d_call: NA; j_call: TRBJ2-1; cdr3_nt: TGTGCCAGCGGAACCCGAGAGTTCTTC; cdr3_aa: CASGTREFF
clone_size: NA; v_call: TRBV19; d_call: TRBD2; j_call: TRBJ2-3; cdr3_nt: TGTGCCAGTAGCTCGGATCCGCGGGGGGCCCCAGATACGCAGTATTTT; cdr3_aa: CASSSDPRGAPDTQYF
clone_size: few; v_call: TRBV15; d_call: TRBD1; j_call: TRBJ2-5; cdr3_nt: TGTGCCACCAGCAGACCCGACAGGGGAAAAGAGACCCAGTACTTC; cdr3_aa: CATSRPDRGKETQYF
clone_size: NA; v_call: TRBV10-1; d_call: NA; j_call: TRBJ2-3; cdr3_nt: TGCGCCAGCAGTGAAGCCCGCGTTCCAGATACGCAGTATTTT; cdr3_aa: CASSEARVPDTQYF
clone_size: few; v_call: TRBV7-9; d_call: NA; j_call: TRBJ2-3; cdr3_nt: TGTGCCGGGGTGGGGAGCACAGATACGCAGTATTTT; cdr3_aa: CAGVGSTDTQYF
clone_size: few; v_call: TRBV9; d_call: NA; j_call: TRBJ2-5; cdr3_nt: TGTGCCAGCAGCGTGGCAGCGCAAGAGACCCAGTACTTC; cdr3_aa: CASSVAAQETQYF
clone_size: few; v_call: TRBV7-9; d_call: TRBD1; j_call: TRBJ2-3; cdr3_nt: TGTGCCAGCAGCTTTGGACAGGGGGTTTTAGATACGCAGTATTTT; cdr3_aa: CASSFGQGVLDTQYF
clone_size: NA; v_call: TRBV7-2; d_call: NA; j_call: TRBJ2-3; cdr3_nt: TGTGCCAGCAGGGCAGATACGCAGTATTTT; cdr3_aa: CASRADTQYF
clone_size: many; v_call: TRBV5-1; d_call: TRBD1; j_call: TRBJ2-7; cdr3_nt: TGCGCCAGCAGCTTGGGAGCGACAGGGGGTTATTACGAGCAGTACTTC; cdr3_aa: CASSLGATGGYYEQYF
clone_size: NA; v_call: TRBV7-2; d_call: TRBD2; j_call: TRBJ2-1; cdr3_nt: TGTGCCAGCAGCTTAGTTACGGGGGGATTTTACAATGAGCAGTTCTTC; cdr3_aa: CASSLVTGGFYNEQFF
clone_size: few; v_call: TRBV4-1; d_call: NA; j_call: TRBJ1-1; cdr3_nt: TGCGCCAGCAGCCAGGGTCACGAGAACACTGAAGCTTTCTTT; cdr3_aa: CASSQGHENTEAFF
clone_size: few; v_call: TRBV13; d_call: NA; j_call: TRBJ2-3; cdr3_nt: TGTGCCAGCAGCAACCCAGCGGTCCAAGATACGCAGTATTTT; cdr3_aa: CASSNPAVQDTQYF
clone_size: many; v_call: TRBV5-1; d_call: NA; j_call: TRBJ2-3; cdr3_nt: TGCGCCAGCAGCTCGACGTATACCCGACCCCGGGCAGATACGCAGTATTTT; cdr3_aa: CASSSTYTRPRADTQYF
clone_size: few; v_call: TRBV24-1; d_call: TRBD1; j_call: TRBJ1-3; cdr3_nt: TGTGCCACCAGTGATTCGGGACAGATGCGGAACACCATATATTTT; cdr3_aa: CATSDSGQMRNTIYF
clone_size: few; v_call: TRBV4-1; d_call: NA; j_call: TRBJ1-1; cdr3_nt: TGCGCCAGCAGCCAAAGAAAAGGGTCGGTGGACACGGTTATGAACACTGAAGCTTTCTTT; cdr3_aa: CASSQRKGSVDTVMNTEAFF
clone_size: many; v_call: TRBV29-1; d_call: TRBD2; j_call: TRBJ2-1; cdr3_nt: TGCAGCGTTGAGACTAGCGGTTTATACAATGAGCAGTTCTTC; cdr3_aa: CSVETSGLYNEQFF
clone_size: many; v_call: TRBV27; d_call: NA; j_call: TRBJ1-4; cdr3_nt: TGTGCCAGCAGTTTAGGAGGGGATGAAAAACTGTTTTTT; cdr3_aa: CASSLGGDEKLFF
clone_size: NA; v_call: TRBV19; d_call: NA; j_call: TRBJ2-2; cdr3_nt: TGTGCCAGTAGTATGGTTTACACCGGGGAGCTGTTTTTT; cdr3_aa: CASSMVYTGELFF
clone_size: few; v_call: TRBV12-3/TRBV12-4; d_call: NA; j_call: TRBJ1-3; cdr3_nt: TGTGCCAGCAGTTTAATCCGAGGCTCTGGAAACACCATATATTTT; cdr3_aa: CASSLIRGSGNTIYF
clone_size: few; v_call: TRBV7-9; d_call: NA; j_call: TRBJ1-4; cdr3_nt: TGTGCCAGCAGCCGGTTTGGGGGCGAAAAACTGTTTTTT; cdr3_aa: CASSRFGGEKLFF
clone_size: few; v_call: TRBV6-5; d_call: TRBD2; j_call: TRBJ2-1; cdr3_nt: TGTGCCAGCAGTTTCGGACTAGCCAATGAGCAGTTCTTC; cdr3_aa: CASSFGLANEQFF
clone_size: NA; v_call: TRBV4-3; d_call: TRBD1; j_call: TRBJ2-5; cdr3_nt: TGCGCCAGCAGTCCGGTCAGGGGGCGCAAAGAGACCCAGTACTTC; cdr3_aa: CASSPVRGRKETQYF
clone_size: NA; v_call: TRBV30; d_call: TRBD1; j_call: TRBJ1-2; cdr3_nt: TGTGCCTGGAGTAGAGGGACAGGGCCGATAACCTTC; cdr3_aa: CAWSRGTGPITF
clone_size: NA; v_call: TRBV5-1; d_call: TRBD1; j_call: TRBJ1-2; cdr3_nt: TGCGCCAGCAGCTTGGATGGGACAGGGCTCTATGGCTACACCTTC; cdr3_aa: CASSLDGTGLYGYTF
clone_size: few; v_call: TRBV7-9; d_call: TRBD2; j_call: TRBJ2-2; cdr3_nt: TGTGCCAGCAGCTTAGTACCCAGCGGGGAAACCACCGGGGAGCTGTTTTTT; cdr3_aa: CASSLVPSGETTGELFF
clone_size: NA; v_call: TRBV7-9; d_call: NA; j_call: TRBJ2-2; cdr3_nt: TGTGCCAGCAGCTTATCCATAACAGGTCCAGGGACCGGGGAGCTGTTTTTT; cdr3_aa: CASSLSITGPGTGELFF
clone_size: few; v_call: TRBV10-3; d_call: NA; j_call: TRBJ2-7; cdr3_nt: TGTGCCACCAGATCAGGGGAAAACTACGAGCAGTACTTC; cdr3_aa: CATRSGENYEQYF
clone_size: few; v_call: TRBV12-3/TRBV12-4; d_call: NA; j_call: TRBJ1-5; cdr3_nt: TGTGCCAGCGCCCTGGGGGGGGGAAATCAGCCCCAGCATTTT; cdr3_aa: CASALGGGNQPQHF
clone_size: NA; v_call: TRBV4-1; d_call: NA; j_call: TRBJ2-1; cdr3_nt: TGCGCCAGCAGCGGTACCCCCACCTACAATGAGCAGTTCTTC; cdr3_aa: CASSGTPTYNEQFF
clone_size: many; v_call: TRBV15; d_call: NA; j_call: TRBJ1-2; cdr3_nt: TGTGCCACCAGCAGAGATCCGGTTACTAACTATGGCTACACCTTC; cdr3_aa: CATSRDPVTNYGYTF
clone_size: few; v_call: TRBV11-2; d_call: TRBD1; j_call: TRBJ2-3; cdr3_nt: TGTGCCAGCAGCCTAATTCTACAGGGGGGCGCAGATACGCAGTATTTT; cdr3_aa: CASSLILQGGADTQYF
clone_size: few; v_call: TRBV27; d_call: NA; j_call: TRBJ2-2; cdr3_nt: TGTGCCAGCAAAGGACAGATCCATAACACCGGGGAGCTGTTTTTT; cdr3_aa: CASKGQIHNTGELFF
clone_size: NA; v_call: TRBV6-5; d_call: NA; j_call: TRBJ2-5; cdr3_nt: TGTGCCAGCAGTGGCCGGACTAACCGGATCCAAGAGACCCAGTACTTC; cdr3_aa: CASSGRTNRIQETQYF